This record covers a single TCR beta chain. This clonotype was seen only a few times. Its antigen is not yet known. Base-call qualities are not available, and no considerably larger clone is one nucleotide away. V lost 6 bases and J lost 2 bases; the stretch between them is 14 bases long. The CDR3 has 15 amino acids, counting the end cysteine and phenylalanine. Only CDR3 DNA remains: 45 bases, in frame from the first base. CDR1 SGHRS and CDR2 YFSETQ were looked up in the germline V gene. This specimen belongs to a study of T-cell memory formation after mild COVID-19 (dated by TCRdb to the early 2020s). The study in broad terms: TCR sequence clusters from the two donors were found to be largely donor specific. In a couple of donors, T-cell clones that expanded and contracted after mild COVID-19 were followed by sequencing TCRalpha and TCRbeta repertoires longitudinally. The cohort was made up of two young adult volunteers, one female and one male, who were previously healthy. The full study reports these points: The study included only a couple of mild cases, and larger cohorts that include severe cases with pre-infection samples were judged to be necessary. Clones contracting from day 15 to 85 had balanced CD4/CD8 phenotypes, while a second wave expanding from day 15 to 37 was biased towards CD4+. SARS-CoV-2 specificity was not confirmed for the second-wave clones peaking on day 37. Contracting CD4+ clones were located mainly in the CM and EM memory subsets, whereas CD8+ clones were found to be enriched in EMRA. Some responding clones were found in pre-infection memory, which suggests that pre-existing cross-reactive memory T cells took part in the SARS-CoV-2 response.

Sequencing relied on an Illumina NovaSeq 6000. TCRalpha and TCRbeta cDNA libraries were built by 5'RACE with constant-segment primers, adding sample barcodes and unique molecular identifiers. RNA was extracted from every sample with Trizol reagent. Amplification of the libraries took two PCR steps, and the second step added a second sample barcode plus Illumina TruSeq adapters. The libraries were sequenced on an Illumina NovaSeq using 2 x 150 bp paired-end reads. Per the authors' processing: Reads were demultiplexed and collapsed into UMI-guided consensus sequences with migec v1.2.7. With mixcr v2.1.11, UMI consensuses were aligned to TRA and TRB V and J templates and assembled into clonotypes. A clonotype was counted as expanded or contracted only when both edgeR and NoisET called the clonotype significant, with the noise models trained on biological replicates. For edgeR calls, the thresholds were a false discovery rate-adjusted p below 0.01 and a log2 fold-change of 1. PCA with hierarchical clustering of max-normalized trajectories of the 1000 most abundant clonotypes was used as exploratory dynamics analysis. The CD4 or CD8 phenotype of responding clones was assigned using the separately sequenced CD4+ and CD8+ repertoires. TCRdb reworked the public reads: Q25 trimming with fastp, MiXCR clone assembly, productive beta chains retained. Identical CDR3 protein sequences are pooled into one entry, listed with their most common genes and DNA. V and J calls and clone size were set by TCRdb, not the authors. This sample holds roughly 450,000 distinct CDR3 sequences; about 20% were observed only once. The ten largest clones capture approximately 13% of the sample.

Ficoll-Paque density gradient centrifugation was used to isolate PBMCs. This receptor was taken from an adult woman who had mild COVID-19 (a few samples of this study predate the infection). The sample titles of this study are shuffled in the database, so cell type and time point are left out; the donor was told from shared clones. Sequencing was done on a sample of PBMCs or a T cell subset sorted from them (not recorded which). The chain uses TRBV5-1 and TRBJ2-2; the D call is possibly TRBD1 or TRBD2, each sharing 6 bases. CDR3 loop: CASKYGGLNTGELFF. The nucleotides are TGCGCCAGCAAGTACGGGGGCCTAAACACCGGGGAGCTGTTTTTT.